A single sample gave rise to the 6 T cell receptor beta chains below, sequenced in a study of cytomegalovirus exposure and HLA in healthy donors. The PCR was carried out with 60 Vbeta primers and 13 Jbeta primers. The repertoire was sequenced with immunoSEQ multiplex PCR; TCRdb's copy has only in-frame clones and lacks some. This table holds under 300,000 clones, 86% found once. The sequencing input was PBMCs. The receptors were sampled from a man in his forties in good health and CMV-seropositive.

The chain carries TRBV5-8 and TRBJ1-1; no reliable D call. The CDR3 extends over 16 amino acids. Trimming removed 0 bases at V and 0 bases at J, with 12 bases between. The germline CDR1 and CDR2 sequences are SGHTS and YDEGEE. CDR3 coding DNA: TGTGCCAGCAGCTTGGGGTGGACGGGGATGAACACTGAAGCTTTCTTT. Amino acids: CASSLGWTGMNTEAFF.

V and J are TRBV19 and TRBJ2-2, with TRBD1 matching 8 bases. V lost 6 bases and J lost 2; bases outside the gene matches: 5. This CDR3 contains 15 residues. Germline V lookup: CDR1 LNHDA, CDR2 SQIVND (reference sequence). The CDR3 nucleotides read TGTGCCAGTAGATACAGGGGGGACAACACCGGGGAGCTGTTTTTT. This gives the protein CASRYRGDNTGELFF.

The V gene is TRBV9, the J gene TRBJ2-2; D is possibly TRBD2 (6 bases). With 0 bases removed from V and 4 bases from J, the gap between germline ends came to 13 bases. The CDR3 runs to 16 residues. Germline values: CDR1 SGDLS, CDR2 YYNGEE. The CDR3 here is CASSVDISGVTGELFF. The CDR3 coding sequence is TGTGCCAGCAGCGTAGACATTAGCGGAGTCACCGGGGAGCTGTTTTTT.

The V gene is TRBV11-3, the J gene TRBJ2-1; D possibly corresponds to TRBD2 (5 bases). The V end was cut by 1 base, the J end by 9 bases, with 7 bases between. Looked up from germline, CDR1 is SGHNT and CDR2 is YENEEA. The CDR3 extends over 12 amino acids. The CDR3 reads CASSLVGGEQFF. The CDR3 nucleotides are TGTGCCAGCAGCTTAGTAGGAGGTGAGCAGTTCTTC.

This chain uses TRBV7-9 with TRBJ2-6; TRBD1 is a possible D gene (6 bases). The CDR3 length is 11 residues. V lost 2 bases, J lost 14 bases, and 7 bases lay in between. Germline V gene data show CDR1 as SEHNR and CDR2 as FQNEAQ (reference sequence). The CDR3 DNA follows: TGTGCCAGCAGCTTACAGGGGATCCTGACTTTC. Translating gives CASSLQGILTF.

The chain has TRBV29-1 and TRBJ2-5, with a tentative D call TRBD2 (5 bases). The CDR3 runs 11 residues. The germline CDR1 and CDR2 sequences are SQVTM and ANQGSEA. V was shortened by 3 bases and J by 7 bases, with 9 bases between the two germline ends. The CDR3: CSVDRRGTQYF. As DNA, the CDR3 is TGCAGCGTTGACCGTCGGGGGACCCAGTACTTC.